These 22 T cell receptor beta chains share one sample of origin, sequenced in a study of blood T cells in healthy people across ages. A second PCR of about 6 to 12 cycles used a sample-barcoded 5' primer and a J-beta primer mix. TCRdb used MiXCR to reprocess the 5' RACE reads, holding one entry per CDR3 protein. The sample includes around 1,800,000 distinct CDR3 sequences, 39% of them seen just once. Sequencing was done on a sample of blood. The origin of the receptors is a human donor in good health.

This clonotype was seen a handful of times. This chain links TRBV7-2 with TRBJ2-3; TRBD2 matches at 7 bases. CDR1 SGHTA and CDR2 FQGNSA come from the germline V gene. With V trimmed by 1 base and J by 1 base, 5 bases remained unmatched. This CDR3 region has 16 residues. CDR3 loop: CASSLGWGRGTDTQYF. The CDR3 nucleotides read TGTGCCAGCAGCTTAGGGTGGGGGAGGGGCACAGATACGCAGTATTTT.

J is TRBJ2-7 and V is TRBV15, with TRBD2 as a possible D gene (6 bases). Germline V gene data show CDR1 as LNHNV and CDR2 as YYDKDF (reference sequence). V was shortened by 1 base and J by 1 base, with 14 bases between the two germline ends. The CDR3 is made up of 16 amino acids. CDR3: CATSRASGLTSYEQYF. The CDR3 region has the DNA TGTGCCACCAGCAGAGCATCGGGACTGACGTCCTACGAGCAGTACTTC.

This clonotype was picked up a small number of times. This chain connects TRBV11-2 to TRBJ2-7, with D maybe TRBD1 (6 bases). CDR3 length: 17 amino acids. Trimming cost V 6 bases and J 2 bases, with 23 bases left between them. Germline values: CDR1 SGHAT, CDR2 FQNNGV. This CDR3 is CASSSSQGGGKAYEQYF. In nucleotides, the CDR3 is TGTGCCAGCAGTTCGTCACAGGGTGGTGGCAAGGCCTACGAGCAGTACTTC.

This clonotype occurred a few times. The genes are TRBV5-6 and TRBJ1-5; no firm D call. The CDR3 length is 14 residues. Germline V lookup: CDR1 SGHDT, CDR2 YYEEEE. Trimming cost V 0 bases and J 7 bases, with 11 bases left between them. DNA for the CDR3: TGTGCCAGCAGCTTGGGGCTAGGCGGCCAGCCCCAGCATTTT. Its protein product is CASSLGLGGQPQHF.

The rearrangement links TRBV6-6 to TRBJ2-1, with D maybe TRBD1 (5 bases). The CDR3 is made up of 14 amino acids. Trimming cost V 0 bases and J 9 bases, with 12 bases left between them. Per germline, CDR1 MNHNY and CDR2 SVGAGI (reference sequence). The CDR3 coding sequence is TGTGCCAGCAGTTACTCTGGTGGACAACTTGAGCAGTTCTTC. Its protein product is CASSYSGGQLEQFF.

The J gene is TRBJ1-2, the V gene TRBV20-1; TRBD1 aligns across 9 bases. Per the germline V gene, CDR1 is DFQATT and CDR2 is SNEGSKA (reference sequence). V trimming: 3 bases; J trimming: 8 bases; junction bases outside the gene matches: 10. This CDR3 contains 14 residues. The CDR3 sequence: CSASNTGTGRGYTF. CDR3 coding DNA: TGCAGTGCTAGCAATACCGGGACAGGGAGGGGCTACACCTTC.

V and J are TRBV3-1 and TRBJ1-1, with TRBD1 identical over 10 bases. CDR3 length: 17 residues. Germline CDR1 LGHDT, CDR2 YNNKEL (reference sequence). V lost 1 base to trimming and J lost 1 base; unmatched junction nucleotides: 6. DNA of the CDR3: TGTGCCAGCAGCCAAGGGTCCGGGACAGGGGCGAACACTGAAGCTTTCTTT. Protein product: CASSQGSGTGANTEAFF.

The chain couples TRBV5-5 to TRBJ1-2; a weak D match, TRBD1 (5 bases). Trimming shortened V by 0 bases and J by 4 bases, and 16 bases separated the two germline ends. CDR1 and CDR2 from the germline V gene are SGHKS and YYEKEE (reference sequence). The CDR3 consists of 16 residues. DNA of the CDR3: TGTGCCAGCAGCTTGGATGCAGGGATGATTGCCTATGGCTACACCTTC. Protein: CASSLDAGMIAYGYTF.

Here the CDR3 reads CASRGGHTPSGANVLTF. CDR3 DNA: TGTGCCAGCAGGGGGGGACACACACCCTCTGGGGCCAACGTCCTGACTTTC. The chain links TRBV27 to TRBJ2-6, with D possibly called TRBD1 or TRBD2 (6 bases each). The CDR3 runs 17 residues. V lost 6 bases and J 0 bases, leaving 15 bases between the germline ends. The germline CDR1 and CDR2 sequences are MNHEY and SMNVEV (reference sequence).

V gene TRBV7-9 combines with J gene TRBJ2-1, with D hard to call. The CDR3 totals 19 residues. CDR1 and CDR2 from the germline V gene are SEHNR and FQNEAQ (reference sequence). Trimming shortened V by 2 bases and J by 0 bases, and 20 bases separated the two germline ends. CDR3 sequence: CASSLSLGRGPSSYNEQFF. The CDR3 bases are TGTGCCAGCAGCTTAAGTCTCGGCCGAGGTCCTAGCTCCTACAATGAGCAGTTCTTC.

This clonotype was counted between two and nine times. The J gene is TRBJ2-7, the V gene TRBV28; D remains ambiguous. The CDR3 runs 16 residues. Trimming pared 2 bases from V and 0 bases from J, leaving 14 bases between. Germline CDR1 and CDR2: MDHEN and SYDVKM. The CDR3 spells CASSLGRWASSYEQYF. CDR3 nucleotide sequence: TGTGCCAGCAGTTTAGGCCGGTGGGCCAGCTCCTACGAGCAGTACTTC.

The V and J genes are TRBV11-3 and TRBJ2-2; a weak D match, TRBD2 (6 bases). The CDR3 is 16 residues long. V shed 5 bases and J shed 5 bases, with 18 bases lying between them. From germline, CDR1 is SGHNT and CDR2 YENEEA. The CDR3 loop reads CASSPETGVWTGELFF. The CDR3, as DNA: TGTGCCAGCAGCCCAGAGACGGGGGTATGGACCGGGGAGCTGTTTTTT.

The chain uses TRBV3-1 and TRBJ1-2; D unresolved. This CDR3 is 17 amino acids long. Trimming removed 1 base from V and 4 bases from J, with 19 bases in between. Germline V gene lookup returns CDR1 LGHDT and CDR2 YNNKEL (reference sequence). The CDR3 sequence: CASSQVLTAGVLYGYTF. The CDR3 bases are TGTGCCAGCAGCCAAGTGCTAACTGCAGGAGTCCTCTATGGCTACACCTTC. Using reference TRBV3-1 and TRBJ1-2 for the parts outside the CDR3, the full variable domain is DTAVSQTPKYLVTQMGNDKSIKCEQNLGHDTMYWYKQDSKKFLKIMFSYNNKELIINETVPNRFSPKSPDKAHLNLHINSLELGDSAVYFCASSQVLTAGVLYGYTFGSGTRLTVV.

V usage is TRBV6-5 and J usage is TRBJ2-1; tentative D call: TRBD1 (6 bases). CDR1 is MNHEY, CDR2 SVGAGI, per germline. The CDR3 extends over 12 amino acids. V was clipped by 7 bases and J by 6 bases, with 10 bases between them. The CDR3 coding sequence is TGTGCCAGCATATCAGGGGTCAATGAGCAGTTCTTC. Protein product: CASISGVNEQFF.

This sequence joins TRBV4-2 and TRBJ2-5; a weak D match, TRBD2 (5 bases). Trimming stripped 0 bases from V and 5 bases from J, with 13 bases between. There are 15 residues in the CDR3. Germline V gene data show CDR1 as LGHNA and CDR2 as YNFKEQ. DNA for the CDR3: TGTGCCAGCAGCCAAGATATCGGATGGAGGGAGACCCAGTACTTC. As protein: CASSQDIGWRETQYF.

V and J are TRBV28 and TRBJ2-1; D possibly corresponds to TRBD1 (6 bases). V lost 6 bases and J 5 bases, leaving 11 bases between the germline ends. Germline CDR1 MDHEN, CDR2 SYDVKM. The CDR3 loop spans 13 amino acids. CDR3 coding DNA: TGTGCCAGCAGAACAGGGTGGGACAATGAGCAGTTCTTC. It codes for CASRTGWDNEQFF.

The chain couples TRBV29-1 to TRBJ2-3; D is unresolved. Trimming cost V 4 bases and J 2 bases, with 13 bases left between them. The CDR3 totals 14 residues. Germline lookup yields CDR1 SQVTM and CDR2 ANQGSEA. The CDR3 coding sequence is TGCAGCGTTGGAACTTCCCCCCTCACAGATACGCAGTATTTT. It yields the protein CSVGTSPLTDTQYF.

In nucleotides, the CDR3 is TGTGCCAGCAGCGTAGTGGGAATTCAGTACTTC. It codes for CASSVVGIQYF. This chain connects TRBV2 to TRBJ2-4; D gene uncertain. The CDR3 loop spans 11 amino acids. The germline CDR1 and CDR2 sequences are SNHLY and FYNNEI. Trimming removed 6 bases at V and 10 bases at J, with 10 bases between.

The rearrangement uses TRBV6-6 and TRBJ1-2, with TRBD1 identical over 7 bases. In germline, CDR1 is MNHNY, CDR2 SVGAGI (reference sequence). CDR3 size: 13 residues. J was trimmed by 7 bases and V by 2 bases; bases with no gene match: 4. DNA for the CDR3: TGTGCCAGCAGTTACAGGGGGCTCGGTGGCTACACCTTC. It specifies CASSYRGLGGYTF.

A word on this clonotype: A much more abundant neighbour one base away suggests this may be a read error. V and J are TRBV29-1 and TRBJ2-4; D is possibly TRBD1 (6 bases). The CDR3 contains 11 residues. Trimming took off 5 bases at V and 13 bases at J, with 15 bases between the two ends. CDR1 is SQVTM, CDR2 ANQGSEA, per germline. In DNA form, the CDR3 reads TGCAGCGTTACCGAACAGGGTCGGCAGTACTTC. Protein: CSVTEQGRQYF.

V usage is TRBV5-1 and J usage is TRBJ2-3; TRBD2 might be the D (5 bases). The CDR3 is made up of 15 amino acids. Germline lookup yields CDR1 SGHRS and CDR2 YFSETQ. V was pared by 4 bases and J by 0 bases, with 12 bases between. CDR3: CASSTDSASTDTQYF. As DNA, the CDR3 is TGCGCCAGCAGCACGGACTCCGCTAGCACAGATACGCAGTATTTT.

This sequence joins TRBV20-1 and TRBJ1-5; D not resolved. V was shortened by 3 bases and J by 4 bases, with 16 bases between the two germline ends. This CDR3 contains 15 residues. Germline V CDR1 and CDR2: DFQATT, SNEGSKA (reference sequence). CDR3 nucleotide sequence: TGCAGTGCTAGTCGAGGGAGGTTCCGGAATCAGCCCCAGCATTTT. This codes for CSASRGRFRNQPQHF.